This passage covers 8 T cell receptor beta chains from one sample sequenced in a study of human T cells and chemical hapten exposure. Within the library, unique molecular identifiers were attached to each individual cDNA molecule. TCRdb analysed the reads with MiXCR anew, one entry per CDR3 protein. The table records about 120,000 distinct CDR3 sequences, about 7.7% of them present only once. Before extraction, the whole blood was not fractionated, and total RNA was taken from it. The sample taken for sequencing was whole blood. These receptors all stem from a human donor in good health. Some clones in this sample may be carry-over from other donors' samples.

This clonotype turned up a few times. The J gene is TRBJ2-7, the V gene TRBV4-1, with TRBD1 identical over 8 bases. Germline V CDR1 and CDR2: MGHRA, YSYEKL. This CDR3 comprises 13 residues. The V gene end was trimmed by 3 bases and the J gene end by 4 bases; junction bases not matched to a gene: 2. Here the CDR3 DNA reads TGCGCCAGCAGCCAGGACAGGGAGTACGAGCAGTACTTC. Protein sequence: CASSQDREYEQYF.

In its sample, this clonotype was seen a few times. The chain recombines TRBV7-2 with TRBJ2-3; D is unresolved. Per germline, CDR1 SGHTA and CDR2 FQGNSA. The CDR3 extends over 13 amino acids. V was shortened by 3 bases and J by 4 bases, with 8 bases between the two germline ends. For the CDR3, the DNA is TGTGCCAGCAGCTTGCCTCGCGCAGATACGCAGTATTTT. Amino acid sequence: CASSLPRADTQYF.

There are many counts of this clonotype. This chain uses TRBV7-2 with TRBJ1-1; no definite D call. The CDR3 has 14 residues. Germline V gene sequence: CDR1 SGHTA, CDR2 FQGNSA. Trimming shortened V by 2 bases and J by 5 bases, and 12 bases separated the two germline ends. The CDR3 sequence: CASSLQKPITEAFF. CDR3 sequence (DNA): TGTGCCAGCAGCTTACAGAAACCCATAACTGAAGCTTTCTTT.

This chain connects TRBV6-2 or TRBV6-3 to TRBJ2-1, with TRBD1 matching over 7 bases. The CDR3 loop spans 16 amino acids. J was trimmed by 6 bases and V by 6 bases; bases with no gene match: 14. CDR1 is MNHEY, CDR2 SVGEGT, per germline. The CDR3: CASRKVGTAVSNEQFF. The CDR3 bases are TGTGCCAGCAGAAAAGTAGGGACAGCGGTGTCCAATGAGCAGTTCTTC.

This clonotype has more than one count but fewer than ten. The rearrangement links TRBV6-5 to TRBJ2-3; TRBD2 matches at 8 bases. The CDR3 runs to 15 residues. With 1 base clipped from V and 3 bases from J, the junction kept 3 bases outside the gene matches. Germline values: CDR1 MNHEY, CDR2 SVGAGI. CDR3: CASSYWGTRTDTQYF. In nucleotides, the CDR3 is TGTGCCAGCAGTTACTGGGGGACTAGGACAGATACGCAGTATTTT.

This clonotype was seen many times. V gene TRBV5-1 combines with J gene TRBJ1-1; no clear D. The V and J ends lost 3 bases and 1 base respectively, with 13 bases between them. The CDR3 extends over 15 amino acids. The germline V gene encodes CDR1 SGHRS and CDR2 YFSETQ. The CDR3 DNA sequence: TGCGCCAGCAGCTCGCAAGGACGGTCGAACACTGAAGCTTTCTTT. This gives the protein CASSSQGRSNTEAFF.

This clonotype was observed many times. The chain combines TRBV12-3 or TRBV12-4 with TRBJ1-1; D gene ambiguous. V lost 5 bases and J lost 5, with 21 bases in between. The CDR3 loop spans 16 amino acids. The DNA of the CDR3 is TGTGCCAGCAGTCCACACCCGGGAGGCTTCGCGACTGAAGCTTTCTTT. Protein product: CASSPHPGGFATEAFF.

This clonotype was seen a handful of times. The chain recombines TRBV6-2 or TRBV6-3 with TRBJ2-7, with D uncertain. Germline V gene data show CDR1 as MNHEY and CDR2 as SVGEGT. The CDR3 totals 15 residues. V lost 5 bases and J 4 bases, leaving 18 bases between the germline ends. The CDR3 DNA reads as TGTGCCAGCAGTCGCGATGGGGTAGAATCGTACGAGCAGTACTTC. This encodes CASSRDGVESYEQYF.